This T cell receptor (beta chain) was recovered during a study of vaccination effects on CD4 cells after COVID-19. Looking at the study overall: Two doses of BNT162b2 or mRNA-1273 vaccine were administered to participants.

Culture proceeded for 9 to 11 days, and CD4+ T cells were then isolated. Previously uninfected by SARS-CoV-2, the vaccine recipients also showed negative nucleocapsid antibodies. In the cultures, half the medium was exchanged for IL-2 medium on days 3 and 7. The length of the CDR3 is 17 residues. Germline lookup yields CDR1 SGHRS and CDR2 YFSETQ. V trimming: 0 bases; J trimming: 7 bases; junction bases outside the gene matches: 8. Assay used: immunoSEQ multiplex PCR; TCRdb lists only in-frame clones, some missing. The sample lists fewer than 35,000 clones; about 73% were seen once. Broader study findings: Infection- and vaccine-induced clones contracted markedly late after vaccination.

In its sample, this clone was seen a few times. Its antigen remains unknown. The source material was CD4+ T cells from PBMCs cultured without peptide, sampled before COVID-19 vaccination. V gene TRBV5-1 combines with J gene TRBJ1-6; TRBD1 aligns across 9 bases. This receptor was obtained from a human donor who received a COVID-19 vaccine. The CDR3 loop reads CASSLGTGALGNSPLHF. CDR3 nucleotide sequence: TGCGCCAGCAGCTTGGGGACAGGGGCCCTCGGAAATTCACCCCTCCACTTT.